The source of this TCR beta chain is a study of blood T cell repertoires in COVID-19. Study-level background: Material from acute and convalescent COVID-19 was sourced from the United States, Italy and Spain. The analysed material was cDNA or gDNA that came from T cells, B-cell-depleted T cells, or PBMCs.

This clone showed up just a few times. Using immunoSEQ multiplex PCR, the repertoire was profiled, and TCRdb retains in-frame clones only, with some absent. The sample holds around 150,000 clones, approximately 82% seen once. Sequenced material: peripheral blood. The sequence was obtained from a woman aged 50 to 60 in a cohort sampled during active or convalescent COVID-19.

The CDR3 nucleotides read TGCGCCAGCAGCCAAGGGTGGGGGGACACCGGGGAGCTGTTTTTT. It encodes CASSQGWGDTGELFF. The chain carries TRBV4-3 and TRBJ2-2, with a possible D match to TRBD2 (6 bases). V was trimmed by 1 base and J by 3 bases, leaving 9 bases between them. The CDR3 is made up of 15 amino acids. Germline values: CDR1 LGHNA, CDR2 YSLEER.